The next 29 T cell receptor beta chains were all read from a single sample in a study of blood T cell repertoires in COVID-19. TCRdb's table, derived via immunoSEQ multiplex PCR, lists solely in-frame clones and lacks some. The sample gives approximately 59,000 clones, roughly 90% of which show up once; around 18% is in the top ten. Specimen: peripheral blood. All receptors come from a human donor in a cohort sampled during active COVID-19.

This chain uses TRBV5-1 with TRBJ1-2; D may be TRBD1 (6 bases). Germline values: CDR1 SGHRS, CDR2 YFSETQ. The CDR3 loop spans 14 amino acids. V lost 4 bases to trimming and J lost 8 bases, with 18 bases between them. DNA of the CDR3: TGCGCCAGCAGCCTCTTGTCCGGGGGGGCAGGCTACACCTTC. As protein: CASSLLSGGAGYTF.

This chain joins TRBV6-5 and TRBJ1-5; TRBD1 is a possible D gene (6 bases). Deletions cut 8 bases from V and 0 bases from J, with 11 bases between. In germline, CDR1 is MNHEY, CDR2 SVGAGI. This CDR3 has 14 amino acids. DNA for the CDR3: TGTGCCAGCTCAGGGGTCCTTAGCAATCAGCCCCAGCATTTT. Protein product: CASSGVLSNQPQHF.

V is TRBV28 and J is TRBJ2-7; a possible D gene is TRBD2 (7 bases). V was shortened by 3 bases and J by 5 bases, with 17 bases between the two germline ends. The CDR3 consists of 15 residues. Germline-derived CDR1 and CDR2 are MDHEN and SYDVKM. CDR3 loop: CASSFDRPGGHEQYF. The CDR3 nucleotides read TGTGCCAGCAGTTTTGATCGTCCGGGGGGCCACGAGCAGTACTTC.

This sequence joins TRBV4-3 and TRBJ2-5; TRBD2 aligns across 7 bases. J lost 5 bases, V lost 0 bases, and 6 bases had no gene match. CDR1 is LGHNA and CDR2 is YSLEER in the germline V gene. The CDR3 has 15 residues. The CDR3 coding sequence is TGCGCCAGCAGCCAAGACGGGGGGTCGGGCGAGACCCAGTACTTC. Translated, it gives CASSQDGGSGETQYF.

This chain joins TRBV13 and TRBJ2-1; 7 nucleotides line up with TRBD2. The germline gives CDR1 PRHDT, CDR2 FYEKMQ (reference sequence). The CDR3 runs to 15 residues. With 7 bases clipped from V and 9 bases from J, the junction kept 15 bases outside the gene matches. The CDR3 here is CASTSLYATGGEQFF. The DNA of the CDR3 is TGTGCCAGCACCAGCTTATACGCCACGGGGGGTGAGCAGTTCTTC.

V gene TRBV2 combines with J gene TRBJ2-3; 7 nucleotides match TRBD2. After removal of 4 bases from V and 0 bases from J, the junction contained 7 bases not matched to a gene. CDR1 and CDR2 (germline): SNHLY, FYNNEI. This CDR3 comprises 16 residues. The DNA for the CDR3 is TGTGCCAGCAGTGCGAGGATAGCGGGTAGCACAGATACGCAGTATTTT. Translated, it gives CASSARIAGSTDTQYF.

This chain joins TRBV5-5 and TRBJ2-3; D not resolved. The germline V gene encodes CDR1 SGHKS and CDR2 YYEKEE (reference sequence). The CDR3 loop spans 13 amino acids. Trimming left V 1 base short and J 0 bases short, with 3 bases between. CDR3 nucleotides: TGTGCCAGCAGCTTGACTAGCACAGATACGCAGTATTTT. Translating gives CASSLTSTDTQYF.

The CDR3 DNA reads TGTGCCAGCACTATTAACTACAGGGAGGGCGAGCAGTACTTC. Residues: CASTINYREGEQYF. The chain recombines TRBV7-2 with TRBJ2-7; TRBD2 might be the D (7 bases). V was shortened by 7 bases and J by 6 bases, with 19 bases between the two germline ends. This CDR3 contains 14 residues. In germline, CDR1 is SGHTA, CDR2 FQGNSA.

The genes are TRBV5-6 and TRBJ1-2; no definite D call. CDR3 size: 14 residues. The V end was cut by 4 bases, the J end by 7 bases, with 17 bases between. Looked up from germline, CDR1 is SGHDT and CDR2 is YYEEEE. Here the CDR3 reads CASSLGTARTGYTF. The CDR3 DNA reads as TGTGCCAGCAGCCTTGGCACAGCCAGAACTGGCTACACCTTC. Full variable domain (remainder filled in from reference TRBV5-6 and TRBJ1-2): DAGVTQSPTHLIKTRGQQVTLRCSPKSGHDTVSWYQQALGQGPQFIFQYYEEEERQRGNFPDRFSGHQFPNYSSELNVNALLLGDSALYLCASSLGTARTGYTFGSGTRLTVV.

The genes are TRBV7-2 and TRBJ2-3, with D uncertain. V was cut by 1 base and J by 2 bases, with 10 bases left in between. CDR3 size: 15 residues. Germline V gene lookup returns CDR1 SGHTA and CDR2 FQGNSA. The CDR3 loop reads CASSLVLSPTDTQYF. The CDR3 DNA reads TGTGCCAGCAGCTTAGTCCTGAGCCCCACAGATACGCAGTATTTT.

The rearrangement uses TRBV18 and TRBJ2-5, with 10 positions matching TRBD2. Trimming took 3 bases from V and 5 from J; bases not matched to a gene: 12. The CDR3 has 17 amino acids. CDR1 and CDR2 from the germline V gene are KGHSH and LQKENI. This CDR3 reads CASSPLSPGLASETQYF. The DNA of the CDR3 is TGTGCCAGCTCACCTCTCAGTCCGGGACTAGCGAGTGAGACCCAGTACTTC.

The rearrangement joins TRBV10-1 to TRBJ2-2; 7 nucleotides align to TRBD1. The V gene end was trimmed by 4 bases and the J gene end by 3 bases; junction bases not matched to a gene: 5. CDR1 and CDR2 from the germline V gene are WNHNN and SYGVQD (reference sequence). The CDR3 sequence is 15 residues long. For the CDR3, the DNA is TGCGCCAGCAGTGCCGGGACAGACCACACCGGGGAGCTGTTTTTT. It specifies CASSAGTDHTGELFF.

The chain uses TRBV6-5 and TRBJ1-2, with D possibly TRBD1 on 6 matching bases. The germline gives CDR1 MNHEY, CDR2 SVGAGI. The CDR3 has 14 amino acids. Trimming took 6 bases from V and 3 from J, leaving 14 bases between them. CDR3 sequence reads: CASRTLGGDYGYTF. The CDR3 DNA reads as TGTGCCAGCAGGACTTTAGGGGGGGACTATGGCTACACCTTC.

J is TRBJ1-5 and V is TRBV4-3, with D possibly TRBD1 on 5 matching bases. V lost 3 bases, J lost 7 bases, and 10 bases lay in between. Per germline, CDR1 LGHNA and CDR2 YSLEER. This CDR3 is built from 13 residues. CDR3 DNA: TGCGCCAGCAGCCAGGGGCTGGACCAGCCCCAGCATTTT. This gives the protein CASSQGLDQPQHF.

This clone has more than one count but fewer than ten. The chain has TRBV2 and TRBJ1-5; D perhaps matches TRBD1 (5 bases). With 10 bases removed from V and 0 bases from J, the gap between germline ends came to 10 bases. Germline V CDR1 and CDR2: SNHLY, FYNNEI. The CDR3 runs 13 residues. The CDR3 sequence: CATRGDSNQPQHF. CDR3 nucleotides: TGTGCCACCCGGGGGGATAGCAATCAGCCCCAGCATTTT.

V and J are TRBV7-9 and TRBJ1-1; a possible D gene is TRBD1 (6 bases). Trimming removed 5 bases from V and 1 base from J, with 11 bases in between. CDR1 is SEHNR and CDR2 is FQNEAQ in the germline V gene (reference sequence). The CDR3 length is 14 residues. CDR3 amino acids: CASSKTGTNTEAFF. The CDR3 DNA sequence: TGTGCCAGCAGCAAAACAGGGACGAACACTGAAGCTTTCTTT.

The CDR3 bases are TGTGCCAGCACCCTTCGAGGGACCGGGGAGCTGTTTTTT. Translation: CASTLRGTGELFF. This rearrangement joins TRBV27 to TRBJ2-2; perhaps TRBD2 as D (5 bases). V gave up 7 bases and J gave up 5 bases, with 11 bases separating them. CDR3 length equals 13 residues. Per germline, CDR1 MNHEY and CDR2 SMNVEV (reference sequence).

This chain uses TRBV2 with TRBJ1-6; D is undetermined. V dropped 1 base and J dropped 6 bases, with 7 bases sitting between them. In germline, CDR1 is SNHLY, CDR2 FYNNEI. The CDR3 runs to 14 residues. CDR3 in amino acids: CASSEGAANSPLHF. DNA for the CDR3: TGTGCCAGCAGTGAAGGGGCCGCTAATTCACCCCTCCACTTT.

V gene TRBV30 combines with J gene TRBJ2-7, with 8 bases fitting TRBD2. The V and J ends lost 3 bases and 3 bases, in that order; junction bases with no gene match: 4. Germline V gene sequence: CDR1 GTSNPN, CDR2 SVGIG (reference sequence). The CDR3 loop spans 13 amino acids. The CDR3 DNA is TGTGCCTGGAGCCGACGGGGGGGCTACGAGCAGTACTTC. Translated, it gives CAWSRRGGYEQYF.

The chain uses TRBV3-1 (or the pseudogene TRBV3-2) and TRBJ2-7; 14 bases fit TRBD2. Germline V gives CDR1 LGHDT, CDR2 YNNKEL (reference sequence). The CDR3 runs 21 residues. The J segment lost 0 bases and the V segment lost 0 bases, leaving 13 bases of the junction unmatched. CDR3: CASSQDPHGLAGGNASYEQYF. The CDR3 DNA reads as TGTGCCAGCAGCCAAGACCCTCATGGACTAGCGGGGGGTAACGCCTCCTACGAGCAGTACTTC.

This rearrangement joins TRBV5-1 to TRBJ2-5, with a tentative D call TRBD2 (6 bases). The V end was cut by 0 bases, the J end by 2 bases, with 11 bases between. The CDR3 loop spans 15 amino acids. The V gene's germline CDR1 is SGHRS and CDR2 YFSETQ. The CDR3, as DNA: TGCGCCAGCAGCTTGGCTGTGGGGAGGCAAGAGACCCAGTACTTC. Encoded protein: CASSLAVGRQETQYF.

For the CDR3, the DNA is TGTGCCAGCAGCTATACAGGGTACGGCTATGGCTACACCTTC. Its translation: CASSYTGYGYGYTF. The chain carries TRBV6-5 and TRBJ1-2, with a tentative D call TRBD1 (6 bases). Per germline, CDR1 MNHEY and CDR2 SVGAGI. The CDR3 covers 14 residues. Deletions cut 6 bases from V and 4 bases from J, with 15 bases between.

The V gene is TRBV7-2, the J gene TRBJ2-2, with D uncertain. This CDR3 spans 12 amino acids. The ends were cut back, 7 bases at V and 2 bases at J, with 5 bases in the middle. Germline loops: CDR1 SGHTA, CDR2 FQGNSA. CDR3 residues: CASTTNTGELFF. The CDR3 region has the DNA TGTGCCAGCACCACTAACACCGGGGAGCTGTTTTTT.

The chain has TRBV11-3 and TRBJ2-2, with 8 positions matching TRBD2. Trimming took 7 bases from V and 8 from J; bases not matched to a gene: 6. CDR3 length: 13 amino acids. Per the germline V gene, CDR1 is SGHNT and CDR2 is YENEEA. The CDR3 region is CASTTGTSGELFF. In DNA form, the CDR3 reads TGTGCCAGCACGACCGGGACTAGTGGGGAGCTGTTTTTT.

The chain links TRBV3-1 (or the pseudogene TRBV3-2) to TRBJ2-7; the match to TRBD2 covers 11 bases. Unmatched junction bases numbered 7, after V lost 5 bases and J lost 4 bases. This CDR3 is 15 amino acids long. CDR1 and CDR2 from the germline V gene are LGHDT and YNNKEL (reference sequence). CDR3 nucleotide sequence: TGTGCCAGCAGCGGCCGACTAGCGGGGCCGTACGAGCAGTACTTC. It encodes CASSGRLAGPYEQYF.

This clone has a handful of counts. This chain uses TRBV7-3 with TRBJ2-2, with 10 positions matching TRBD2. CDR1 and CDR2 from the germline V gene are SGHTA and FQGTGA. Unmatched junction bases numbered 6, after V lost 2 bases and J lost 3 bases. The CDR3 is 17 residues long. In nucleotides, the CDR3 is TGTGCCAGCAGCTTAGCTAGCGGGGGACCCTACACCGGGGAGCTGTTTTTT. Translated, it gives CASSLASGGPYTGELFF.

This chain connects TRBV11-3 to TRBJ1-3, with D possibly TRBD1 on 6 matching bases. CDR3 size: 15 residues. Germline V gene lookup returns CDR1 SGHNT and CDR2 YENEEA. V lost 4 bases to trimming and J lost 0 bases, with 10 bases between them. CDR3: CASSSSGVSGNTIYF. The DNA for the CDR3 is TGTGCCAGCAGCTCCTCAGGGGTCTCTGGAAACACCATATATTTT.

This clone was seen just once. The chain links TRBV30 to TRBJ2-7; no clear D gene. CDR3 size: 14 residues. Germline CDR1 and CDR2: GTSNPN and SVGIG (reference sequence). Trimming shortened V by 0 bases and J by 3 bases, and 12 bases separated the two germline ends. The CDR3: CAWSVRGAIYEQYF. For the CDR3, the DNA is TGTGCCTGGAGTGTACGAGGAGCTATCTACGAGCAGTACTTC.

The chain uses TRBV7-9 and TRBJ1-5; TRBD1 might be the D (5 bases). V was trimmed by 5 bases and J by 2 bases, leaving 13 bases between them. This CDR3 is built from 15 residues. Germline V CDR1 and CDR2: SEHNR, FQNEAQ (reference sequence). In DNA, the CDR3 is TGTGCCAGCAGCCCCCAGGGATTCGGCAATCAGCCCCAGCATTTT. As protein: CASSPQGFGNQPQHF.